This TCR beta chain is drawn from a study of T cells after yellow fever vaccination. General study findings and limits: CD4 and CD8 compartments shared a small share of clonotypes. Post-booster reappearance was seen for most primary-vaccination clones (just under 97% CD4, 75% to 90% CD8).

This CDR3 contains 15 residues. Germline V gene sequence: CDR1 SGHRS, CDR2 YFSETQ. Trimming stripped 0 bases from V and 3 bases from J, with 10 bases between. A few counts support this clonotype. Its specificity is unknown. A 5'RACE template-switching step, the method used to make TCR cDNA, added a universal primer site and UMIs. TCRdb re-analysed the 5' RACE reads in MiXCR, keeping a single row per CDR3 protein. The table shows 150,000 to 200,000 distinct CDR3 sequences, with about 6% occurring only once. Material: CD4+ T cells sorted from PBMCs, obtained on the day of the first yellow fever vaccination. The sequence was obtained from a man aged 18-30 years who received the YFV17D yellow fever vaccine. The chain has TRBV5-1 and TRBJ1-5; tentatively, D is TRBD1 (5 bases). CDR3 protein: CASSLEGTYNQPQHF. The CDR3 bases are TGCGCCAGCAGCTTGGAGGGGACTTACAATCAGCCCCAGCATTTT.